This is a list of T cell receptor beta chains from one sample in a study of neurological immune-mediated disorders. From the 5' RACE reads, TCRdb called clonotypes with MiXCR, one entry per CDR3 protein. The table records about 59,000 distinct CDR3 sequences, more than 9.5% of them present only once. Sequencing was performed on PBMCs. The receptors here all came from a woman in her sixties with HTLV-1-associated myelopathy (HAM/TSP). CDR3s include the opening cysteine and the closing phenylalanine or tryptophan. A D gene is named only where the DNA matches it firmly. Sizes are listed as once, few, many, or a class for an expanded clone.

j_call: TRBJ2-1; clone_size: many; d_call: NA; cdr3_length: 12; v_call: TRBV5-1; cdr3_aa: CASSLTFDEQFF; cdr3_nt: TGCGCCAGCAGCTTGACCTTCGATGAGCAGTTCTTC
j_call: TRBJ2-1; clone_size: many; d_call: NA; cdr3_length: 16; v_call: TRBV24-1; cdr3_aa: CATSDPKSGAYNEQFF; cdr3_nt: TGTGCCACCAGTGACCCCAAGTCGGGAGCCTACAATGAGCAGTTCTTC
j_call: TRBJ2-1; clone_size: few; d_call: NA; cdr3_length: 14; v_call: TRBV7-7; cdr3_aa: CASSKLASGNEQFF; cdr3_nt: TGTGCTAGCAGCAAGCTAGCGTCGGGCAATGAGCAGTTCTTC
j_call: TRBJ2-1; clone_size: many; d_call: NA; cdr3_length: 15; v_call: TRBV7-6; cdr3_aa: CASSLTAARYNEQFF; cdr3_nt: TGTGCCAGCAGCTTAACGGCCGCACGATACAATGAGCAGTTCTTC
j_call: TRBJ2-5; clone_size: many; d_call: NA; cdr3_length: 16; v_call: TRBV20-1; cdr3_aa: CSAGGQWGVNQETQYF; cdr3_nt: TGCAGTGCTGGGGGGCAGTGGGGGGTTAACCAAGAGACCCAGTACTTC
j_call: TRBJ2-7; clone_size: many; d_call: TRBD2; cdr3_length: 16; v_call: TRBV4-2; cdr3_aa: CASSFRTSGRTNEQYF; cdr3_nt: TGTGCCAGCAGCTTCAGGACTAGCGGGAGAACCAACGAGCAGTACTTC
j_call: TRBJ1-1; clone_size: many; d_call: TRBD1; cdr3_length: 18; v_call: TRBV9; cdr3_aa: CASSPGTDGGGGGTEAFF; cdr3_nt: TGTGCCAGCAGCCCTGGGACAGACGGGGGCGGGGGGGGCACTGAAGCTTTCTTT
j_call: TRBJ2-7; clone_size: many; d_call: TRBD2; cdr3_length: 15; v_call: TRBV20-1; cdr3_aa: CSARALQRGSYEQYF; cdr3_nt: TGCAGTGCTAGAGCCCTACAGCGGGGCTCCTACGAGCAGTACTTC
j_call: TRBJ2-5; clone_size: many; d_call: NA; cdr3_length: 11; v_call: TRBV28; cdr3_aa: CASKAQETQYF; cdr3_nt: TGTGCCAGCAAGGCCCAAGAGACCCAGTACTTC
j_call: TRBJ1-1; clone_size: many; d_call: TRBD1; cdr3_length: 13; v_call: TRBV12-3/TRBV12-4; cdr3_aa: CASGGQRNTEAFF; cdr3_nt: TGTGCCAGCGGGGGACAGAGGAACACTGAAGCTTTCTTT
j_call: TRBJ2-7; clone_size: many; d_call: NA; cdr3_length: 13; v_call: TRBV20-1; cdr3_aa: CSARDSRTYEQYF; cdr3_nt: TGCAGTGCTAGGGACAGCCGAACCTACGAGCAGTACTTC
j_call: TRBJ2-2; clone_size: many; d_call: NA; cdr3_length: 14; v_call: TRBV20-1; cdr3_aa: CSALGPLNTGELFF; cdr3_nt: TGCAGTGCTCTAGGGCCTCTAAACACCGGGGAGCTGTTTTTT
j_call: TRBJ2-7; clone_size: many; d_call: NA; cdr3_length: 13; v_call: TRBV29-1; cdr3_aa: CSVEPAGSYEQYF; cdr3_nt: TGCAGCGTTGAGCCGGCGGGTTCCTACGAGCAGTACTTC
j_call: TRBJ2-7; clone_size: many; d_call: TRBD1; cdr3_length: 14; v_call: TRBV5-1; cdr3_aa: CASSVGQGGYEQYF; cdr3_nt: TGCGCCAGCAGCGTGGGACAGGGGGGCTACGAGCAGTACTTC
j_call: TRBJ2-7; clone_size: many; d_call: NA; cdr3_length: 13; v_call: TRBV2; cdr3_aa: CASNEGPPYEQYF; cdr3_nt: TGTGCCAGCAATGAGGGGCCTCCCTACGAGCAGTACTTC
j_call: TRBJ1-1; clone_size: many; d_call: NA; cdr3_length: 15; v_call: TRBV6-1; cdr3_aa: CASSEAPGAAAEAFF; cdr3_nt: TGTGCCAGCAGTGAAGCTCCCGGAGCCGCCGCTGAAGCTTTCTTT
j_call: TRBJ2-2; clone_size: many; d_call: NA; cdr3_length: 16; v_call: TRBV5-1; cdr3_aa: CASSLESGVNTGELFF; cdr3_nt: TGCGCCAGCAGCTTGGAATCTGGGGTAAACACCGGGGAGCTGTTTTTT
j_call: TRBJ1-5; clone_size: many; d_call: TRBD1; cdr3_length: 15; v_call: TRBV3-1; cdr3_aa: CASSLGTGVNQPQHF; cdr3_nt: TGTGCCAGCAGCCTTGGGACAGGGGTAAATCAGCCCCAGCATTTT
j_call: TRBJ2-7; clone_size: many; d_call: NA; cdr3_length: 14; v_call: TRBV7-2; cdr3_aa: CASSLQWSAYEQYF; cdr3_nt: TGTGCCAGCAGCTTACAGTGGTCGGCCTACGAGCAGTACTTC
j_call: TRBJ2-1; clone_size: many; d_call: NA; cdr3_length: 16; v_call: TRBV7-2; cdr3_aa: CASSYFSGSSYNEQFF; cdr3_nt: TGTGCCAGCAGCTATTTTAGCGGTTCCTCCTACAATGAGCAGTTCTTC
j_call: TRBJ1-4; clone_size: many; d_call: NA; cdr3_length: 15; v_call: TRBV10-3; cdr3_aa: CAISDQGATNEKLFF; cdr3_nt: TGTGCCATCAGTGACCAGGGTGCAACTAATGAAAAACTGTTTTTT
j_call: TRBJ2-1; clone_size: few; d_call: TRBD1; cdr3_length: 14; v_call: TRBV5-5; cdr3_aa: CASSQTHRGTEQFF; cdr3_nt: TGTGCCAGCAGCCAGACCCACAGGGGGACTGAGCAGTTCTTC
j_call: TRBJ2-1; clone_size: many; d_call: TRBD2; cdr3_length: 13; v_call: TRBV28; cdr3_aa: CASSVNSGKGPFF; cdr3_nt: TGTGCCAGCAGTGTCAATAGCGGGAAGGGTCCCTTCTTC
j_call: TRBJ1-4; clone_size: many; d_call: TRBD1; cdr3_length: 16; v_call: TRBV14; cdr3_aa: CASSPYPTGLNEKLFF; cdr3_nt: TGTGCCAGCAGCCCCTACCCGACAGGGTTAAATGAAAAACTGTTTTTT
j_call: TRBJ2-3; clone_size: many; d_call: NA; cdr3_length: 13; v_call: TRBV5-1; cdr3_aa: CASSAEYTDTQYF; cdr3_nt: TGCGCCAGCTCGGCGGAGTACACAGATACGCAGTATTTT
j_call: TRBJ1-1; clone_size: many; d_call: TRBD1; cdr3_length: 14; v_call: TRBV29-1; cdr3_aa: CSVQKTGVNTEAFF; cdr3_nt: TGCAGCGTCCAAAAGACAGGGGTGAACACTGAAGCTTTCTTT